The T cell receptor (beta chain) described here comes from a study of cytomegalovirus exposure and HLA in healthy donors. Study background: Previous work identified 117 million unique TCR beta sequences from around 180 million T cells.

Trimming cost V 3 bases and J 3 bases, with 15 bases left between them. CDR3 length: 15 residues. The germline CDR1 and CDR2 sequences are KGHSH and LQKENI. PCR employed 60 Vbeta and 13 Jbeta primers. This table comes from immunoSEQ multiplex PCR, and its TCRdb copy is limited to in-frame clones, with some not included. The sample consists of 130,000 to 150,000 clones, 70% to 80% of them appearing once. As concerns this clone: Its target is not known.

Study-wide results and caveats: In an earlier analysis, productive rearrangement rates for most beta V segments clustered near 90% or 30%. The study put under 200 TCR beta chains on its list as cytomegalovirus-associated. An analysis that came later showed most CMV-associated TCR beta chains appearing HLA-restricted.

V usage is TRBV18 and J usage is TRBJ2-7, with D possibly being TRBD1 (5 bases). This receptor was obtained from a woman between 18 and 30 years old in good health and CMV-seropositive. The sample consisted of PBMCs. The CDR3: CASSPTSAQDYEQYF. The CDR3 DNA reads TGTGCCAGCTCACCCACTTCGGCACAGGACTACGAGCAGTACTTC.